This T cell receptor (beta chain) was sequenced during a study of blood T cell repertoires in COVID-19. The CDR3 covers 11 residues. Trimming pared 3 bases from V and 8 bases from J, leaving 6 bases between. Authors' data handling: Reference gene primer amplification gave nucleated cell count estimates. Using immunoSEQ multiplex PCR, the repertoire was profiled, and TCRdb retains in-frame clones only, with some absent. The V and J calls and the clone size are those of that table, but D and trimming were determined from the DNA. The sample carries a few hundred thousand clones, over 70% recorded once. This clone came up once.

Sequences were obtained from peripheral blood. This chain uses TRBV12-3 or TRBV12-4 with TRBJ2-3; D gene unclear. This receptor was obtained from a woman aged 45-65 years with acute or convalescent COVID-19. The CDR3 bases are TGTGCCAGCAGTTTTGACACTACGCAGTATTTT. Its protein product is CASSFDTTQYF.